A single sample is the source of the 19 T cell receptor beta chains below, sequenced in a study of blood T cell repertoires in COVID-19. Clones were sequenced by immunoSEQ multiplex PCR, and TCRdb holds only the in-frame ones, with some missing. The profile shows 250,000 to 350,000 clones, 85% of them singletons. Sample: peripheral blood. Source of these receptors: a woman aged 45-59 years with active or convalescent COVID-19.

Only a few counts were recorded for this clone. This chain links TRBV6-5 with TRBJ1-6, with 8 positions matching TRBD1. This CDR3 comprises 14 residues. Trimming removed 7 bases from V and 6 bases from J; junction bases left unmatched: 5. Germline assignment: CDR1 MNHEY and CDR2 SVGAGI. CDR3 residues: CASMAGGLNSPLHF. CDR3 nucleotide sequence: TGTGCCAGCATGGCAGGGGGCCTTAATTCACCCCTCCACTTT.

This chain connects TRBV10-2 to TRBJ1-4; 8 nucleotides match TRBD1. Germline loops: CDR1 WSHSY, CDR2 SAAADI. The CDR3 length is 14 residues. Germline trimming cut 3 bases from V and 5 bases from J; bases unmatched to any gene: 2. DNA for the CDR3: TGCGCCAGCAGTGAAACAGGGGGGAATGAAAAACTGTTTTTT. Translating gives CASSETGGNEKLFF.

The chain is built from TRBV4-1 and TRBJ1-2; D might be TRBD1 (5 bases). The CDR3 contains 14 residues. Germline CDR1 and CDR2: MGHRA and YSYEKL. V was shortened by 4 bases and J by 6 bases, with 15 bases between the two germline ends. The CDR3 nucleotides read TGCGCCAGCAGCCTCAGGGAAGCCGGCGATGGCTACACCTTC. As protein: CASSLREAGDGYTF.

This sequence joins TRBV7-9 and TRBJ1-1, with unresolved D. The CDR3 sequence is 17 residues long. Trimming shortened V by 4 bases and J by 0 bases, and 18 bases separated the two germline ends. Germline V gene lookup returns CDR1 SEHNR and CDR2 FQNEAQ (reference sequence). The chain's CDR3 is CASSSTSGPSLNTEAFF. DNA for the CDR3: TGTGCCAGCAGCTCAACGAGTGGGCCCTCCCTGAACACTGAAGCTTTCTTT.

CDR3 nucleotides: TGTGCCAGCTCCGGCTTAGCGGGGGGGAATGAGCAGTTCTTC. This encodes CASSGLAGGNEQFF. This chain connects TRBV18 to TRBJ2-1; 11 bases align to TRBD2. The germline CDR1 and CDR2 sequences are KGHSH and LQKENI. CDR3 length: 14 amino acids. The J segment lost 7 bases and the V segment lost 6 bases, leaving 5 bases of the junction unmatched.

The CDR3 here is CASSLLYPQNNEQFF. In nucleotides, the CDR3 is TGTGCCAGCAGTTTACTCTACCCACAGAACAATGAGCAGTTCTTC. This chain uses TRBV27 with TRBJ2-1; D call uncertain. CDR1 and CDR2 (germline): MNHEY, SMNVEV (reference sequence). The CDR3 covers 15 residues. V was pared by 2 bases and J by 5 bases, with 13 bases between.

The chain employs TRBV6-4 and TRBJ1-6, with 9 bases identical to TRBD1. The junction had 6 bases not matched to a gene; V was cut back by 4 bases and J by 5 bases. The CDR3 totals 16 residues. CDR1 is MRHNA, CDR2 SNTAGT, per germline. The CDR3 nucleotides read TGTGCCAGCAGTGCCGGACAGGGGCAGAATAATTCACCCCTCCACTTT. As protein: CASSAGQGQNNSPLHF.

The CDR3 here is CASSDFPSGRWDEQFF. DNA for the CDR3: TGTGCCAGCAGTGACTTCCCTAGCGGGAGGTGGGATGAGCAGTTCTTC. The genes are TRBV2 and TRBJ2-1; 11 bases match TRBD2. The ends lost 3 bases at V and 8 bases at J; junction bases unmatched: 9. Looked up from germline, CDR1 is SNHLY and CDR2 is FYNNEI. The CDR3 is made up of 16 amino acids. The full variable domain, completed using reference TRBV2 and TRBJ2-1, is EPEVTQTPSHQVTQMGQEVILRCVPISNHLYFYWYRQILGQKVEFLVSFYNNEISEKSEIFDDQFSVERPDGSNFTLKIRSTKLEDSAMYFCASSDFPSGRWDEQFFGPGTRLTVL.

The CDR3 DNA reads TGTGCCAGCAGCTTGTCTCAAGAGACCCAGTACTTC. This encodes CASSLSQETQYF. V gene TRBV5-6 combines with J gene TRBJ2-5; no clear D. The CDR3 covers 12 residues. Between the trimmed V and J ends, which lost 1 base and 2 bases, there was a span of 3 bases. Germline V CDR1 and CDR2: SGHDT, YYEEEE.

The chain joins TRBV3-1 (or the pseudogene TRBV3-2) to TRBJ2-1; TRBD2 matches 10 bases. J gave up 2 bases and V 5 bases, and 6 bases lay outside the gene matches. From germline, CDR1 is LGHDT and CDR2 YNNKEL (reference sequence). CDR3 length equals 16 residues. CDR3 bases: TGTGCCAGCAGCGTCGGACTAGCGGCACCCTACAATGAGCAGTTCTTC. It encodes CASSVGLAAPYNEQFF.

The CDR3 sequence: CATSDPRQGNPYEQYF. The CDR3 bases are TGTGCCACCAGTGACCCCCGACAGGGCAACCCCTACGAGCAGTACTTC. The V call is TRBV24-1, the J call TRBJ2-7; 7 bases match TRBD1. The CDR3 is made up of 16 amino acids. After removal of 4 bases from V and 2 bases from J, the junction contained 10 bases not matched to a gene. Germline CDR1 and CDR2: KGHDR and SFDVKD.

J is TRBJ2-2 and V is TRBV28; TRBD1 matches at 9 bases. Germline V gene lookup returns CDR1 MDHEN and CDR2 SYDVKM. The V segment lost 5 bases and the J segment 5 bases; nucleotides outside the gene matches: 12. The CDR3 covers 17 residues. DNA of the CDR3: TGTGCCAGCAGTCCCCTGGGGACAGGGTTGATAACCGGGGAGCTGTTTTTT. It translates to CASSPLGTGLITGELFF.

This chain connects TRBV3-1 (or the pseudogene TRBV3-2) to TRBJ2-3; the D gene is possibly TRBD1 (5 bases). CDR3 length: 16 amino acids. Trimming took off 1 base at V and 4 bases at J, with 15 bases between the two ends. Germline loops: CDR1 LGHDT, CDR2 YNNKEL (reference sequence). CDR3 nucleotides: TGTGCCAGCAGCCAAGGGGTGCCCTTAGGGGCAGATACGCAGTATTTT. Its protein is CASSQGVPLGADTQYF.

The chain combines TRBV4-1 with TRBJ1-5; D is ambiguous. This CDR3 has 13 amino acids. The V gene lost 4 bases and the J gene lost 3 bases, with 7 bases spanning the gap. Germline lookup yields CDR1 MGHRA and CDR2 YSYEKL. The CDR3 coding sequence is TGCGCCAGCAGCCTGAGTCTCAATCAGCCCCAGCATTTT. It yields the protein CASSLSLNQPQHF.

CDR3 DNA: TGTGCCAGCAGGTACAGGGGAGGAGGACAGCCCCAGCATTTT. Protein product: CASRYRGGGQPQHF. The chain carries TRBV28 and TRBJ1-5; TRBD1 aligns across 7 bases. This CDR3 is built from 14 residues. Germline-derived CDR1 and CDR2 are MDHEN and SYDVKM. V trimming: 6 bases; J trimming: 7 bases; junction bases outside the gene matches: 9.

The CDR3 bases are TGCGCCAGCAGCTTGGCGGCTAGCGGACAAGAGACCCAGTACTTC. Encoded protein: CASSLAASGQETQYF. This chain links TRBV5-1 with TRBJ2-5; 7 nucleotides agree with TRBD2. The CDR3 runs 15 residues. Germline lookup yields CDR1 SGHRS and CDR2 YFSETQ. Germline trimming cut 0 bases from V and 2 bases from J; bases unmatched to any gene: 4.

J is TRBJ2-3 and V is TRBV25-1; 8 nucleotides match TRBD1. The junction had 13 bases not matched to a gene; V was cut back by 3 bases and J by 5 bases. Germline V lookup: CDR1 MGHDK, CDR2 SYGVNS. There are 17 residues in the CDR3. As DNA, the CDR3 is TGTGCCAGCAGTGACCGCCCCCAGGGGGCTGGTGAAGATACGCAGTATTTT. This gives the protein CASSDRPQGAGEDTQYF.

Only one count was recorded for this clone. V is TRBV20-1 and J is TRBJ1-6, with 8 positions matching TRBD1. Germline V lookup: CDR1 DFQATT, CDR2 SNEGSKA (reference sequence). This CDR3 spans 11 amino acids. V lost 5 bases, J lost 15 bases, and 6 bases stayed unmatched. Here the CDR3 DNA reads TGCAGTGCTCAGGACAGGGTTCGCCTCCACTTT. Translated: CSAQDRVRLHF.

The rearrangement uses TRBV28 and TRBJ2-5; D gene unclear. Trimming left V 5 bases short and J 5 bases short, with 9 bases between. The CDR3 extends over 12 amino acids. Germline-derived CDR1 and CDR2 are MDHEN and SYDVKM. The CDR3, as DNA: TGTGCCAGCAGTCCCTACAGCGAGACCCAGTACTTC. This sequence encodes CASSPYSETQYF.